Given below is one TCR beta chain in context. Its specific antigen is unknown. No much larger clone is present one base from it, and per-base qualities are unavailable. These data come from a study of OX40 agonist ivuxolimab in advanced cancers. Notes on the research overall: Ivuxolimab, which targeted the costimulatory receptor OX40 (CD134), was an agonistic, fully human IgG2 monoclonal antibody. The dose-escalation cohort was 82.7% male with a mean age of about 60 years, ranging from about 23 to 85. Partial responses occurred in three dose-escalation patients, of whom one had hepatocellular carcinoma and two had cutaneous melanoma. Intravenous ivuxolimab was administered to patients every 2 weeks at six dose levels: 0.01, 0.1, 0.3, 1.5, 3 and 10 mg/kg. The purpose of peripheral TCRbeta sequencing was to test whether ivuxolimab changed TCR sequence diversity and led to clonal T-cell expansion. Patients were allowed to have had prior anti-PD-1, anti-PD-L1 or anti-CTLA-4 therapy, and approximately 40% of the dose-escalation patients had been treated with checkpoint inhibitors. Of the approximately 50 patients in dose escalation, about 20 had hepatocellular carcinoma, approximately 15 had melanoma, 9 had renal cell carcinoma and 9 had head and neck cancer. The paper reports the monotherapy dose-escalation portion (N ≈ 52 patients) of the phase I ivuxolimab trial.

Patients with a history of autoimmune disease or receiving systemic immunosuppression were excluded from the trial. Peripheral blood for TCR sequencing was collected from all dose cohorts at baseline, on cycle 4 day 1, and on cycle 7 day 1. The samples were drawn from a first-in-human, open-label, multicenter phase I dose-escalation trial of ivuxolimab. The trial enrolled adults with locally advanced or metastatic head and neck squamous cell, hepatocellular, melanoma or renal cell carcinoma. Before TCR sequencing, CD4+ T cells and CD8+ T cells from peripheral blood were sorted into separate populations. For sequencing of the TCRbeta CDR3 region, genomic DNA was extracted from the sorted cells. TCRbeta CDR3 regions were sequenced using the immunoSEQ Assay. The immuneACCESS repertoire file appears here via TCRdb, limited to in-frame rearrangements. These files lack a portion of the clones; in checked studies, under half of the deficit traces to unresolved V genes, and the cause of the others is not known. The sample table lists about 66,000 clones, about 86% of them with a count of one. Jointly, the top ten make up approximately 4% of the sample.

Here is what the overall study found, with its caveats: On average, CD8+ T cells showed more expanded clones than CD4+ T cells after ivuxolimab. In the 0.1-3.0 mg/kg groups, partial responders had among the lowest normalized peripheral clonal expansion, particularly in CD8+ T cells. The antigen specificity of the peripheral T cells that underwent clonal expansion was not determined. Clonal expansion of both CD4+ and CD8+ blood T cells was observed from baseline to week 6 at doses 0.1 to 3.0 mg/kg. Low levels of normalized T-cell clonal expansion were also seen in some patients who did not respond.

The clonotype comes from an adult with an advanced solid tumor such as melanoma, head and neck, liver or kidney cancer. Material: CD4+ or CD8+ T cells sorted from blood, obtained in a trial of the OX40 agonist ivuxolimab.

The nucleotide sequence reads TGCGCCAGCAGCTCTCTCAACAGGGAGGAAGAGACCCAGTACTTC. It specifies CASSSLNREEETQYF. The chain joins TRBV5-1 to TRBJ2-5, with the D call perhaps TRBD1 or TRBD2, each one matching 6 bases. The trim is 3 bases for V and 3 bases for J, with a gap of 15 bases between the germline ends. CDR1 and CDR2 are drawn from the germline V gene: SGHRS, YFSETQ. Inclusive of the bounding cysteine and phenylalanine, the CDR3 is 15 residues long. Only the CDR3 part of the read is kept: 45 bases, read in frame from the first base. This CDR3, with the reference TRBV5-1 and TRBJ2-5 proteins standing in past its ends, gives the full variable domain KAGVTQTPRYLIKTRGQQVTLSCSPISGHRSVSWYQQTPGQGLQFLFEYFSETQRNKGNFPGRFSGRQFSNSRSEMNVSTLELGDSALYLCASSSLNREEETQYFGPGTRLLVL.